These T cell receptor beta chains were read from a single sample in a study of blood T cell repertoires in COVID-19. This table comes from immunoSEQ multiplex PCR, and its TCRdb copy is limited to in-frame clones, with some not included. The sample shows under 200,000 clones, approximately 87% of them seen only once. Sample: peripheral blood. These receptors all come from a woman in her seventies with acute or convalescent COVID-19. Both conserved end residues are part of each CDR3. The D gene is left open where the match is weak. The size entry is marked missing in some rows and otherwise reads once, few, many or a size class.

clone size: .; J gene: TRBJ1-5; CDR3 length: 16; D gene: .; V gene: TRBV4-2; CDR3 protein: CASSQGTAHSNQPQHF; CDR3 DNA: TGTGCCAGCAGCCAAGGAACAGCACATAGCAATCAGCCCCAGCATTTT
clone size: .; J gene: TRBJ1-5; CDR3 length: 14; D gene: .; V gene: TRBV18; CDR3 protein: CASSPWAEIKPQHF; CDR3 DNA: TGTGCCAGCTCACCATGGGCAGAGATCAAGCCCCAGCATTTT
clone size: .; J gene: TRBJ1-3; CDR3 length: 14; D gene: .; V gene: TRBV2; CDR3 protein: CASRVADSGNTIYF; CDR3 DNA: TGTGCCAGCAGGGTGGCAGACTCTGGAAACACCATATATTTT
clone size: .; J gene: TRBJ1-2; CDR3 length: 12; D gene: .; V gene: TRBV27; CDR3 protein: CASSLGGGGYTF; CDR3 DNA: TGTGCCAGCAGTTTGGGGGGGGGTGGCTACACCTTC
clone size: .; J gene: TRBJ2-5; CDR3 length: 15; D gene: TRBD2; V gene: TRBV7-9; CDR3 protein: CASSLEALGGETQYF; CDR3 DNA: TGTGCCAGCAGCTTAGAGGCCCTCGGGGGGGAGACCCAGTACTTC
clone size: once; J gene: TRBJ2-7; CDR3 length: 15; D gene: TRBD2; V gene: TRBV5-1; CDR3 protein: CASSKRTSDPYEQYF; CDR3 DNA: TGCGCCAGCAGTAAACGGACTAGCGATCCCTACGAGCAGTACTTC
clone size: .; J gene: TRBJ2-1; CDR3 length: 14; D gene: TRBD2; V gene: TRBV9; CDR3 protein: CASSVAGGNHEQFF; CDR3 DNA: TGTGCCAGCAGCGTCGCGGGGGGAAATCATGAGCAGTTCTTC
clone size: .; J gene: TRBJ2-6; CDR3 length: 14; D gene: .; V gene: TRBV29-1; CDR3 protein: CSVAQGTGANVLTF; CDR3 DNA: TGCAGCGTTGCTCAGGGAACTGGGGCCAACGTCCTGACTTTC
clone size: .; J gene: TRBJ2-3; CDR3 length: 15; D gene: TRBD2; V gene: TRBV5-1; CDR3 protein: CASSTTSGGADTQYF; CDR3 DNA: TGCGCCAGCAGCACCACTAGCGGGGGGGCAGATACGCAGTATTTT
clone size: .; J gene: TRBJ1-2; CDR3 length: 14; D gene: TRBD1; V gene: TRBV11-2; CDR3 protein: CASSPDRVGNGYTF; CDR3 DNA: TGTGCCAGCAGCCCGGACAGGGTCGGTAATGGCTACACCTTC
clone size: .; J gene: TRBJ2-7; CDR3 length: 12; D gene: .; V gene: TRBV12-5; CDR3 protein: CASAPDFARQYF; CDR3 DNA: TGTGCTAGTGCCCCGGACTTTGCGAGGCAGTACTTC
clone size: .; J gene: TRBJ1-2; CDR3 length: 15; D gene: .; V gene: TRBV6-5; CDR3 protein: CASSSDSLANYGYTF; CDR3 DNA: TGTGCCAGCAGTTCTGACAGCCTGGCTAACTATGGCTACACCTTC
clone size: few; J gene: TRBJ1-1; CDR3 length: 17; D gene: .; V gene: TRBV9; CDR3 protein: CASSAPGHPNHATEAFF; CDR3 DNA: TGTGCCAGCAGCGCCCCGGGACACCCGAACCATGCCACTGAAGCTTTCTTT
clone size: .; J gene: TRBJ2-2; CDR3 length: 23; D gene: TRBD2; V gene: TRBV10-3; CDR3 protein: CAISRYPTGVGTSGYLNTGELFF; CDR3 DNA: TGTGCCATCAGTCGCTACCCGACAGGGGTCGGGACTAGCGGCTACCTGAACACCGGGGAGCTGTTTTTT
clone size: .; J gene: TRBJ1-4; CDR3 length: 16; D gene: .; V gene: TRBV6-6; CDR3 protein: CASSRSFREDSEKLFF; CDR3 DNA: TGTGCCAGCAGTCGATCATTCAGGGAGGATAGTGAAAAACTGTTTTTT
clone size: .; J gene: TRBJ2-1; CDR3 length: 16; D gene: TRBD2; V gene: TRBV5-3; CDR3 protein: CARSLGLAGAYNEQFF; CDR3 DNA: TGTGCCAGAAGCTTGGGTTTAGCGGGAGCTTACAATGAGCAGTTCTTC
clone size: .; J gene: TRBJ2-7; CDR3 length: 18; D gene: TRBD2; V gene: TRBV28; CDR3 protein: CASSAPPGTSGRPYEQYF; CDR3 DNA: TGTGCCAGCAGTGCCCCCCCAGGGACTAGCGGGAGGCCCTACGAGCAGTACTTC
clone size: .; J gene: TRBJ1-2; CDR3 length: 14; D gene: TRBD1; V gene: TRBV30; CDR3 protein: CAWKRDRGNYGYTF; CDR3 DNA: TGTGCCTGGAAGAGGGACAGGGGTAACTATGGCTACACCTTC
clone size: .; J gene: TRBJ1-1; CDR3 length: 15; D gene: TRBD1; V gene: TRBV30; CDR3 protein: CAWSKLTGGSTEAFF; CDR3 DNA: TGTGCCTGGAGCAAATTGACAGGGGGAAGCACTGAAGCTTTCTTT
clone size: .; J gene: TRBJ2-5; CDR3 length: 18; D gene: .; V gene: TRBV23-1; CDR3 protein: CASSQIKRRAQAQETQYF; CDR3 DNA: TGCGCCAGCAGTCAAATCAAACGGAGGGCTCAGGCACAAGAGACCCAGTACTTC
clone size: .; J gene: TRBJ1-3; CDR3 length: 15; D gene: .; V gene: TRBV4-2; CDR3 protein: CASSQDRGSGNTIYF; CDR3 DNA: TGTGCCAGCAGCCAAGACCGGGGCTCTGGAAACACCATATATTTT
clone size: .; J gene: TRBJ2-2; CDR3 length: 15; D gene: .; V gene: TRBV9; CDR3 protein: CASSVEPQNTGELFF; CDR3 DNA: TGTGCCAGCAGCGTAGAGCCCCAGAACACCGGGGAGCTGTTTTTT
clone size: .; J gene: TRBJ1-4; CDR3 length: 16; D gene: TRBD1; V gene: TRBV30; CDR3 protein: CAWSVQQGAGDEKLFF; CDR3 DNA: TGTGCCTGGAGTGTCCAGCAGGGGGCAGGGGATGAAAAACTGTTTTTT
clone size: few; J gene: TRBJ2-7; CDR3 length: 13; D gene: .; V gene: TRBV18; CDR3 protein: CASSTGYFYEQYF; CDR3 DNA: TGTGCCAGCTCTACAGGGTATTTCTACGAGCAGTACTTC
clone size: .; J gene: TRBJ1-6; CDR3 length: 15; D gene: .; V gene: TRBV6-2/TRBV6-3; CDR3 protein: CASSTRGVVNSPLHF; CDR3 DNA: TGTGCCAGCAGTACTCGGGGAGTCGTCAATTCACCCCTCCACTTT
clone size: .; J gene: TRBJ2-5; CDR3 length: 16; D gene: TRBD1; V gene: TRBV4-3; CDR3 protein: CASSQMFGTGIETQYF; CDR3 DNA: TGCGCCAGCAGCCAAATGTTCGGGACAGGGATCGAGACCCAGTACTTC
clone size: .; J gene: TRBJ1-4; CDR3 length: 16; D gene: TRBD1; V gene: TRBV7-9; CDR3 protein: CASSLGQVATNEKLFF; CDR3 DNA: TGTGCCAGCAGCCTCGGACAGGTTGCAACTAATGAAAAACTGTTTTTT
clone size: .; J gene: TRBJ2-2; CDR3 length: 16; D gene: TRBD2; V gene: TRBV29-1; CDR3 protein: CSVSSPGLGSPGELFF; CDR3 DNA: TGCAGCGTTTCTTCCCCGGGACTAGGTTCTCCCGGGGAGCTGTTTTTT
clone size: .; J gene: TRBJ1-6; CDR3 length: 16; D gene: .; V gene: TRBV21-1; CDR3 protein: CASSKRKTGYNSPLHF; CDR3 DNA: TGTGCCAGCAGCAAACGGAAGACAGGATATAATTCACCCCTCCACTTT
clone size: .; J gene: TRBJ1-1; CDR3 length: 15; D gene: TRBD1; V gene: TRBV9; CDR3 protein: CASSVSGQGDTEAFF; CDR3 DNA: TGTGCCAGCAGCGTATCCGGACAGGGCGACACTGAAGCTTTCTTT
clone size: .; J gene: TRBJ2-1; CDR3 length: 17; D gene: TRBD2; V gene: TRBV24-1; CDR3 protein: CATSDLPVGTTRGEQFF; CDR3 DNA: TGTGCCACCAGTGATTTGCCTGTCGGGACTACAAGGGGTGAGCAGTTCTTC
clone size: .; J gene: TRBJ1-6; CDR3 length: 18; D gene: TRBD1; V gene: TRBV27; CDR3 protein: CASRGTGGLGSYNSPLHF; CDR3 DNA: TGTGCCAGCAGGGGGACAGGGGGTCTTGGCTCCTATAATTCACCCCTCCACTTT
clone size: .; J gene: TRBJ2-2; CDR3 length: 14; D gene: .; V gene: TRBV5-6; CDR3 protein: CASSSIQGAGELFF; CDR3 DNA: TGTGCCAGCAGCTCCATACAGGGAGCCGGGGAGCTGTTTTTT
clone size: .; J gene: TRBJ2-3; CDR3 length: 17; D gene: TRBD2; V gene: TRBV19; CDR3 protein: CASSSFGGGGGADTQYF; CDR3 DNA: TGTGCCAGTAGTAGCTTCGGCGGAGGCGGGGGGGCAGATACGCAGTATTTT
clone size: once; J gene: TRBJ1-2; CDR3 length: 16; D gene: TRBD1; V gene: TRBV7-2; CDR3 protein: CASSLSLTQGGDGYTF; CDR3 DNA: TGTGCCAGCAGCTTAAGTTTGACACAGGGGGGGGACGGCTACACCTTC
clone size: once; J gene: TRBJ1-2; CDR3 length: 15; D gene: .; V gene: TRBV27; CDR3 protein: CASRFTAGTSYGYTF; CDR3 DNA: TGTGCCAGCCGTTTCACGGCAGGGACTAGCTATGGCTACACCTTC
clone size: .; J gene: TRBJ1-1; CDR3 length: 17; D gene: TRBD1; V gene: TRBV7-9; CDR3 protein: CASSRRLGTGTSTEAFF; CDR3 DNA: TGTGCCAGCAGCCGACGCCTTGGGACAGGGACGAGCACTGAAGCTTTCTTT
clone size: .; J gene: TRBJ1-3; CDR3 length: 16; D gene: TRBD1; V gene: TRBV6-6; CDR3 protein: CASSAFGTGTGNTIYF; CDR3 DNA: TGTGCCAGCAGTGCCTTTGGGACAGGGACGGGAAACACCATATATTTT
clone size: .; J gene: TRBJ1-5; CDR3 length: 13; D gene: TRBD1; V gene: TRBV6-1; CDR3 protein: CACQQGPNQPQHF; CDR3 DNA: TGTGCCTGCCAACAGGGGCCCAATCAGCCCCAGCATTTT
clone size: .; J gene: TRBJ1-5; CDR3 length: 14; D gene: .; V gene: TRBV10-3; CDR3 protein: CATRSPVGNQPQHF; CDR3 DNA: TGTGCCACTCGCTCCCCGGTCGGCAATCAGCCCCAGCATTTT
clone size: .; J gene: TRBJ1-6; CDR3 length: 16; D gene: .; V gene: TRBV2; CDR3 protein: CASSVRQYSYNSPLHF; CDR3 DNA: TGTGCCAGCAGCGTTAGACAGTACTCCTATAATTCACCCCTCCACTTT
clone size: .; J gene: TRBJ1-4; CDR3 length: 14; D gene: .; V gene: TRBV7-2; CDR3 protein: CASSARATNEKLFF; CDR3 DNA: TGTGCCAGCAGCGCAAGAGCAACTAATGAAAAACTGTTTTTT
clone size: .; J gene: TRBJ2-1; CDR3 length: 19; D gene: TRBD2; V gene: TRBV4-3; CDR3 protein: CASSQDRLAGVSSYNEQFF; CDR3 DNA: TGCGCCAGCAGCCAAGATAGGCTAGCGGGAGTAAGCTCCTACAATGAGCAGTTCTTC
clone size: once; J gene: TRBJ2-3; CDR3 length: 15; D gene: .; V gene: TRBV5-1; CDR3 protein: CASSLVGPSTDTQYF; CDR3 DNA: TGCGCCAGCAGCTTGGTTGGGCCTAGCACAGATACGCAGTATTTT
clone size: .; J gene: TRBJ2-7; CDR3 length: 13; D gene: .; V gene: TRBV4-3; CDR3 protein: CASSQNRVGEASF; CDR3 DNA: TGCGCCAGCAGCCAAAACCGGGTAGGGGAAGCCTCCTTC
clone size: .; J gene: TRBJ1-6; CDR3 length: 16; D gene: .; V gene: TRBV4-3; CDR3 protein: CASSSQTGKGNSALHF; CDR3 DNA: TGCGCCAGCAGCAGCCAAACAGGGAAGGGCAATTCGGCCCTCCACTTT
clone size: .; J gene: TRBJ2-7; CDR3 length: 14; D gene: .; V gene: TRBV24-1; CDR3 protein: CATSDPGQSYEQYF; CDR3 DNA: TGTGCCACCAGCGATCCCGGACAGTCCTACGAGCAGTACTTC
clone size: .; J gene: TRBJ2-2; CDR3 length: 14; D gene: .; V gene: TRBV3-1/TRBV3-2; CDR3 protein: CASSPLSRGGELFF; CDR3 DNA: TGTGCCAGCAGCCCTTTAAGCCGCGGCGGGGAGCTGTTTTTT
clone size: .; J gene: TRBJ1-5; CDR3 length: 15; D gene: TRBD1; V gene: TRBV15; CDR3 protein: CATSLQGGSNQPQHF; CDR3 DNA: TGTGCCACCAGCTTACAGGGGGGGAGCAATCAGCCCCAGCATTTT